This T cell receptor beta chain emerged from a study of T cells after yellow fever vaccination. Background on the study: Low-cell-number fractions underwent preparation using SMART-Seq v4 Ultra Low Input.

Template switching by 5'RACE produced TCR cDNA, adding a universal primer site and UMIs. TCRdb called the 5' RACE reads again in MiXCR, with one record for every CDR3 protein. Here the sample spans 140,000 to 150,000 distinct CDR3 sequences, 5% to 7.5% being singletons. This clonotype was counted only a few times. Its antigen is unidentified. Broader study findings: Most clones from primary vaccination were detected again post-booster (roughly 96% CD4, 88% CD8). Researchers cautioned that FACS-sorted repertoires could harbor abundant clonotypes contaminating from the bulk population.

This sample comprised CD4+ T cells sorted from PBMCs, obtained 10 days after the yellow fever booster vaccination. This TCR derives from a man between 25 and 39 years old who received the YFV17D yellow fever vaccine.

CDR3 DNA sequence: TGTGCCAGCAGCTTAGACAGGGTGGATTCACCCCTCCACTTT. Translated: CASSLDRVDSPLHF. V is TRBV5-4 and J is TRBJ1-6; 7 bases are a match to TRBD1. Germline loops: CDR1 SGHNT, CDR2 YYREEE (reference sequence). This CDR3 has 14 amino acids. V trimming: 2 bases; J trimming: 8 bases; junction bases outside the gene matches: 4. Full variable domain (missing parts from reference TRBV5-4 and TRBJ1-6): ETGVTQSPTHLIKTRGQQVTLRCSSQSGHNTVSWYQQALGQGPQFIFQYYREEENGRGNFPPRFSGLQFPNYSSELNVNALELDDSALYLCASSLDRVDSPLHFGNGTRLTVT.